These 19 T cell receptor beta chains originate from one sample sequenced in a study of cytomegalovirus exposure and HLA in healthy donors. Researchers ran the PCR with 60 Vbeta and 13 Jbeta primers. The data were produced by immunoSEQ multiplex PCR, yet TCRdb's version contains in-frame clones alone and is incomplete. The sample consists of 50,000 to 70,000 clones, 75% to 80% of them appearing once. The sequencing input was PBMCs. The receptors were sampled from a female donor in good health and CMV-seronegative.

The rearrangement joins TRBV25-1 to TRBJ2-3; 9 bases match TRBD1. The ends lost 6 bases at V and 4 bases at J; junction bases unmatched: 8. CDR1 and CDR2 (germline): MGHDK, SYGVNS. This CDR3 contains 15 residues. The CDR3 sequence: CASRKGTGIPDTQYF. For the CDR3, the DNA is TGTGCCAGCAGGAAGGGGACAGGGATCCCAGATACGCAGTATTTT.

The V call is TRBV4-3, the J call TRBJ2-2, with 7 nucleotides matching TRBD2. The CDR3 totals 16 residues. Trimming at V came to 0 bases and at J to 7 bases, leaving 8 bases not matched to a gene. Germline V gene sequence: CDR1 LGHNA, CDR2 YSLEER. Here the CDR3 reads CASSQDSAGESGELFF. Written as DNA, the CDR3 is TGCGCCAGCAGCCAAGATTCGGCGGGAGAGAGCGGGGAGCTGTTTTTT.

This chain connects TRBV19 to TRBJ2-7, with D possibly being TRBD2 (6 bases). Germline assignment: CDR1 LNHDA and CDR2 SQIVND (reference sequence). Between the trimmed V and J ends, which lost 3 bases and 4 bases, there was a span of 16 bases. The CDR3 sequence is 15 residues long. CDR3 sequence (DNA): TGTGCCAGTAGTATTTCCTTCGGGGGTTGGTACGAGCAGTACTTC. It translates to CASSISFGGWYEQYF.

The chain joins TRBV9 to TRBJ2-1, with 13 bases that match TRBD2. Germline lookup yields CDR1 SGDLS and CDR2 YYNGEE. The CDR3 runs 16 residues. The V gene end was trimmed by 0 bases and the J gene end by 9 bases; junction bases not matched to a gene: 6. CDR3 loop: CASSVDGGLAGFEQFF. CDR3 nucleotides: TGTGCCAGCAGCGTAGATGGGGGACTAGCGGGGTTTGAGCAGTTCTTC.

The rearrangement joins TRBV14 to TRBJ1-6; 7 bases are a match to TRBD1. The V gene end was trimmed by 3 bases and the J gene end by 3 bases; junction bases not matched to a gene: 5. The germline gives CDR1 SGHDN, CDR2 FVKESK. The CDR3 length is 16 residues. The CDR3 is CASSHSTGLYNSPLHF. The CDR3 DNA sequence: TGTGCCAGCAGCCACTCGACAGGGCTCTATAATTCACCCCTCCACTTT.

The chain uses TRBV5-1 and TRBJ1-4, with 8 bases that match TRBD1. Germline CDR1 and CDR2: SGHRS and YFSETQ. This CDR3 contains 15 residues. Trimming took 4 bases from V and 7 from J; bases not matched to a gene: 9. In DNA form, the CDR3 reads TGCGCCAGCAGCACCGGACAGGGCAGGAGTGAAAAACTGTTTTTT. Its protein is CASSTGQGRSEKLFF.

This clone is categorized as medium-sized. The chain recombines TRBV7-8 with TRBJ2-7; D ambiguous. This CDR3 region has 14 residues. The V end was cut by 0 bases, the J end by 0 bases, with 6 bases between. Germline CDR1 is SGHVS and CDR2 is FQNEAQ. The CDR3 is CASSLALSSYEQYF. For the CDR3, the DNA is TGTGCCAGCAGCTTAGCACTTAGCTCCTACGAGCAGTACTTC.

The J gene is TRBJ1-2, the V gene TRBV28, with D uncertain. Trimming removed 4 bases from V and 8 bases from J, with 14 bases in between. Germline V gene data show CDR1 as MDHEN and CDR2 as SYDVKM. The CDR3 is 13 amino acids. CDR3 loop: CASSSLPRVGYTF. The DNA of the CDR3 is TGTGCCAGCAGTTCACTCCCTCGGGTAGGCTACACCTTC.

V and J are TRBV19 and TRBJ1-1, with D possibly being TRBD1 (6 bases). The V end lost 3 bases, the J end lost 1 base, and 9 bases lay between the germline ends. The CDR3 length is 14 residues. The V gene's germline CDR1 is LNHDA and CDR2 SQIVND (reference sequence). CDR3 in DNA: TGTGCCAGTAGTATGATAGGGGGGAACACTGAAGCTTTCTTT. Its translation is CASSMIGGNTEAFF.

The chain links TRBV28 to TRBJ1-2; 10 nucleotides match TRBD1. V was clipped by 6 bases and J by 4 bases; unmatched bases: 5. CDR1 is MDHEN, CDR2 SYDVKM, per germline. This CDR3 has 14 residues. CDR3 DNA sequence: TGTGCCAGCAGCTCGTGGACAGGGGGCTATGGCTACACCTTC. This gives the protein CASSSWTGGYGYTF.

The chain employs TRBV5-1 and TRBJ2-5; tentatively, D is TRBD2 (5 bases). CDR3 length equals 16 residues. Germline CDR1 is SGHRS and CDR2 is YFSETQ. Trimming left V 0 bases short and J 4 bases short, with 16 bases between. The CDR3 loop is CASSLGNTRVGETQYF. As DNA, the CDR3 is TGCGCCAGCAGCTTGGGGAACACGAGGGTCGGAGAGACCCAGTACTTC.

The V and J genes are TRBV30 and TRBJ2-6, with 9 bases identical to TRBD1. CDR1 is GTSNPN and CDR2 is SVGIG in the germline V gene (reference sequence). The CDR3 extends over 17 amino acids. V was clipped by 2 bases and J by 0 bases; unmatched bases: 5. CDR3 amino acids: CAWSTQGAPSGANVLTF. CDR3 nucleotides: TGTGCCTGGAGTACACAGGGGGCTCCCTCTGGGGCCAACGTCCTGACTTTC. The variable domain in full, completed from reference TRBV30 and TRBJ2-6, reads SQTIHQWPATLVQPVGSPLSLECTVEGTSNPNLYWYRQAAGRGLQLLFYSVGIGQISSEVPQNLSASRPQDRQFILSSKKLLLSDSGFYLCAWSTQGAPSGANVLTFGAGSRLTVL.

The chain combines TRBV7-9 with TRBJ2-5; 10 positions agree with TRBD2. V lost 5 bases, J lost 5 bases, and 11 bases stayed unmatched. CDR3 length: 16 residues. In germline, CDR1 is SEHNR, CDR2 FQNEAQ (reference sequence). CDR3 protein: CASSGQLAGFSETQYF. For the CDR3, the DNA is TGTGCCAGCAGCGGGCAACTAGCGGGATTTTCGGAGACCCAGTACTTC.

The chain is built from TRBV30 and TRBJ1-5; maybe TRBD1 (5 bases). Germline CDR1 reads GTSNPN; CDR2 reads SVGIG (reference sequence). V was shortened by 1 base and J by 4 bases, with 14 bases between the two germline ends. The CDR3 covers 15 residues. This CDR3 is CAWSAGPGRNQPQHF. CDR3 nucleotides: TGTGCCTGGAGTGCCGGGCCAGGGCGAAATCAGCCCCAGCATTTT.

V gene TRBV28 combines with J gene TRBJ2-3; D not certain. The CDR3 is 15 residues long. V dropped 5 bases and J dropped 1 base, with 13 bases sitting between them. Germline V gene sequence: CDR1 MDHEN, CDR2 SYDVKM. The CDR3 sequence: CASSPPKRGTDTQYF. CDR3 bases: TGTGCCAGCAGTCCCCCCAAGAGAGGCACAGATACGCAGTATTTT.

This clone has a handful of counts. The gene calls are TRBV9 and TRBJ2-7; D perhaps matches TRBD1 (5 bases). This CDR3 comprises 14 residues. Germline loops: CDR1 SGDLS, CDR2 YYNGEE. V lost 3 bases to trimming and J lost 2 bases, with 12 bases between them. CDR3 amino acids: CASSGDGAPYEQYF. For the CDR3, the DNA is TGTGCCAGCAGCGGGGATGGGGCTCCCTACGAGCAGTACTTC.

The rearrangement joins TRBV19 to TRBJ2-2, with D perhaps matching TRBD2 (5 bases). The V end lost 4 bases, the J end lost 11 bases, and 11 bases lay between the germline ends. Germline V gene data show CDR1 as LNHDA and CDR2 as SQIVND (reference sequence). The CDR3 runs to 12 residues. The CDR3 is CASSRTHGELFF. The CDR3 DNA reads TGTGCCAGTAGTAGGACTCACGGAGAGCTGTTTTTT.

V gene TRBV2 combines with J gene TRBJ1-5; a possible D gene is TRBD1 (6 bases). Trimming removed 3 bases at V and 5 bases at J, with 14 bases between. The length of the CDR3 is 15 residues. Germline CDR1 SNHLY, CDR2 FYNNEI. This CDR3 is CASSESRGVHQPQHF. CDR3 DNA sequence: TGTGCCAGCAGTGAGAGCAGGGGTGTCCATCAGCCCCAGCATTTT. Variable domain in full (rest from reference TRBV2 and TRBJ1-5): EPEVTQTPSHQVTQMGQEVILRCVPISNHLYFYWYRQILGQKVEFLVSFYNNEISEKSEIFDDQFSVERPDGSNFTLKIRSTKLEDSAMYFCASSESRGVHQPQHFGDGTRLSIL.

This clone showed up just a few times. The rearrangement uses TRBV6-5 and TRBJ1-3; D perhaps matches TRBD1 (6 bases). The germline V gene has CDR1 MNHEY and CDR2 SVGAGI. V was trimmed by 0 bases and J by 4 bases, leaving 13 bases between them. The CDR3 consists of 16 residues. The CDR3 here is CASSYSNRGAGNTIYF. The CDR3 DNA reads TGTGCCAGCAGTTACTCAAATCGGGGGGCGGGAAACACCATATATTTT.